The rows below give T cell receptor beta chains drawn from one sample of a study of control samples from healthy donors and cancer patients. Libraries were prepared by immunoSEQ multiplex PCR; TCRdb keeps only in-frame clonotypes and omits some of them. The sample includes under 200,000 clones, about 94% of them seen just once. The material sequenced was blood. These receptors were collected from a woman aged 55-70 years in good health. Each CDR3 is given with its conserved first and last residue. Fields, in order: J gene, V gene, D gene, clone size, CDR3 protein, CDR3 DNA. The D gene is left open where the match is weak. Expanded clones are given a class, and other clones once, few, many or no size at all.

>TRBJ1-2|TRBV27|.|.
CASSTQRGPYGYTF
TGTGCCAGCAGTACCCAAAGGGGACCCTATGGCTACACCTTC
>TRBJ1-1|TRBV28|TRBD1|.
CASSHSGTGRPEAFF
TGTGCCAGCAGTCATTCAGGGACAGGGAGGCCAGAAGCTTTCTTT
>TRBJ1-3|TRBV7-2|.|.
CASSSSGSSGNTIYF
TGTGCCAGCAGTTCCTCTGGCAGCTCTGGAAACACCATATATTTT
>TRBJ1-2|TRBV28|TRBD1|.
CASSQNPQGDDYGYTF
TGTGCCAGCAGCCAAAACCCGCAGGGGGATGACTATGGCTACACCTTC
>TRBJ1-2|TRBV6-5|.|.
CASSYRESYGYTF
TGTGCCAGCAGTTACAGAGAGAGCTATGGCTACACCTTC
>TRBJ2-1|TRBV30|.|.
CAWSVGAGRAYEQFF
TGTGCCTGGAGTGTAGGGGCGGGCAGGGCGTATGAGCAGTTCTTC
>TRBJ1-1|TRBV7-2|.|.
CASSPGGIRGPEAFF
TGTGCCAGCAGCCCGGGGGGTATAAGGGGACCTGAAGCTTTCTTT
>TRBJ1-1|TRBV11-2|.|.
CASSLSLDTEAFF
TGTGCCAGCAGCTTATCCTTAGACACTGAAGCTTTCTTT
>TRBJ2-2|TRBV5-1|.|once
CASSLVPGVGTGELFF
TGCGCCAGCAGCTTGGTTCCAGGGGTGGGCACCGGGGAGCTGTTTTTT
>TRBJ2-3|TRBV7-9|.|.
CASSLDRSTDTQYF
TGTGCCAGCAGCCTAGACAGGAGCACAGATACGCAGTATTTT
>TRBJ2-3|TRBV19|TRBD2|once
CATSVGGRGTDTQYF
TGTGCCACCTCCGTGGGGGGGAGGGGAACAGATACGCAGTATTTT
>TRBJ1-1|TRBV4-3|TRBD1|.
CASSQQTGGGVIEAFF
TGCGCCAGCAGCCAACAGACAGGGGGCGGAGTGATTGAAGCTTTCTTT
>TRBJ1-6|TRBV2|.|.
CASSDEGPPSPLHF
TGTGCCAGCAGTGACGAGGGACCACCTTCACCCCTCCACTTT